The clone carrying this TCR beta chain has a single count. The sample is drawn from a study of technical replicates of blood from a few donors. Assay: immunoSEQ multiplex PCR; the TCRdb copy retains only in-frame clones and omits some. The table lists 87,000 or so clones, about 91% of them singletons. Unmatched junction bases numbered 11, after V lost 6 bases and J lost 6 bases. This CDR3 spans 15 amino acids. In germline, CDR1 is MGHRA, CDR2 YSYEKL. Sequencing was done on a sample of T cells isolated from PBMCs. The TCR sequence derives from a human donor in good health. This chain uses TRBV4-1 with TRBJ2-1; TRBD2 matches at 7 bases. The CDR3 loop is CASSRGGLAVNEQFF. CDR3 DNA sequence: TGCGCCAGCAGTAGGGGAGGCCTAGCGGTCAATGAGCAGTTCTTC.